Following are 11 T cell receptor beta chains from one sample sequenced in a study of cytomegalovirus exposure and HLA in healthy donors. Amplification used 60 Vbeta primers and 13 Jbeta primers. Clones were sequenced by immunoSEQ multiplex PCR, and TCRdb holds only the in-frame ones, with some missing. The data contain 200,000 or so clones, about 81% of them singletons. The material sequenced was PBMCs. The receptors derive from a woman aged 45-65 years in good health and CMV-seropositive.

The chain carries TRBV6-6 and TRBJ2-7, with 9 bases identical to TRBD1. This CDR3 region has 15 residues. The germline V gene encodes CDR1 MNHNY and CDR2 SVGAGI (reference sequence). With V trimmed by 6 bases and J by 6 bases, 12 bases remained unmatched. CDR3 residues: CASRPHPGQGSEQYF. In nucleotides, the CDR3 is TGTGCCAGCAGGCCCCACCCGGGACAGGGAAGCGAGCAGTACTTC.

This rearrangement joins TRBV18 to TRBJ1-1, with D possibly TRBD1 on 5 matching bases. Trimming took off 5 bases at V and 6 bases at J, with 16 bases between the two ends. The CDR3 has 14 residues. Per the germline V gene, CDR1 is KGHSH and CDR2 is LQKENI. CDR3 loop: CASSGIPQGAEAFF. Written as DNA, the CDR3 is TGTGCCAGCTCAGGGATCCCCCAGGGCGCTGAAGCTTTCTTT.

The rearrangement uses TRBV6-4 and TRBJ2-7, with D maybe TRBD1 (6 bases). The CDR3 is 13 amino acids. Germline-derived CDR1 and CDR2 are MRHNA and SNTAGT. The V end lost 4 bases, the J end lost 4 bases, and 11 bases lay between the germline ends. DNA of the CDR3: TGTGCCAGCAGTGTACAGGGTGGGTACGAGCAGTACTTC. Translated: CASSVQGGYEQYF.

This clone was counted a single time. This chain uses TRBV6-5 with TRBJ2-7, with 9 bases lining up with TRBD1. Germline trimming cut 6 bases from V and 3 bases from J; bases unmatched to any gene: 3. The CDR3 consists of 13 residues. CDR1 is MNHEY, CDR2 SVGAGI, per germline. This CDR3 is CASRWTGDYEQYF. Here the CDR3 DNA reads TGTGCCAGCAGGTGGACAGGGGACTACGAGCAGTACTTC.

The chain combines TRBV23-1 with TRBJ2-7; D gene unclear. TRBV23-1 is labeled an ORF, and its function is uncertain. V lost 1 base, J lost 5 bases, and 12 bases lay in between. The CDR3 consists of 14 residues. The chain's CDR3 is CASSQCHRIHEQYF. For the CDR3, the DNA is TGCGCCAGCAGTCAATGTCACAGAATCCACGAGCAGTACTTC.

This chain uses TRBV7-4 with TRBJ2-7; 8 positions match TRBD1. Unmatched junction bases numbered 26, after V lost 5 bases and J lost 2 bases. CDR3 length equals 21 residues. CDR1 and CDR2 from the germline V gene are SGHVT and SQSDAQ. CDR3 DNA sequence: TGTGCCAGCAGCCAGAAGGGAAACTTATCATCGGACAGGGAGATTCCCTACGAGCAGTACTTC. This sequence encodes CASSQKGNLSSDREIPYEQYF. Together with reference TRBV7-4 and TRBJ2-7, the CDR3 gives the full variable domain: GAGVSQSPRYKVAKRGRDVALRCDSISGHVTLYWYRQTLGQGSEVLTYSQSDAQRDKSGRPSGRFSAERPERSVSTLKIQRTEQGDSAVYLCASSQKGNLSSDREIPYEQYFGPGTRLTVT.

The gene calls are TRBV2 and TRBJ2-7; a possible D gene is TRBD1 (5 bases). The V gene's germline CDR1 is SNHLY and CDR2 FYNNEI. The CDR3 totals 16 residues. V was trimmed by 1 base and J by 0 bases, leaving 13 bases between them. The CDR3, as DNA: TGTGCCAGCAGTGAAGAGGGCAGGGAAAGCTCCTACGAGCAGTACTTC. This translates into CASSEEGRESSYEQYF.

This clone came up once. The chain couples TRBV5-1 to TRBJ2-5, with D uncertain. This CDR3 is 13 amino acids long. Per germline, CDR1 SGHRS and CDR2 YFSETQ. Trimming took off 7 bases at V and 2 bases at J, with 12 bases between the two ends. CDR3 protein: CASRERPQETQYF. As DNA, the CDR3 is TGCGCCAGCCGAGAGAGGCCACAAGAGACCCAGTACTTC.

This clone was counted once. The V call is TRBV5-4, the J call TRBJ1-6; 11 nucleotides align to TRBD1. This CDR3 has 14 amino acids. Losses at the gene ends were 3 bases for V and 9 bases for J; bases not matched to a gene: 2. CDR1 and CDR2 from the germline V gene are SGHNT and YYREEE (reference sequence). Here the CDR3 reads CASSSGQGASPLHF. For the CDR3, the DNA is TGTGCCAGCAGCTCAGGACAGGGGGCTTCACCCCTCCACTTT.

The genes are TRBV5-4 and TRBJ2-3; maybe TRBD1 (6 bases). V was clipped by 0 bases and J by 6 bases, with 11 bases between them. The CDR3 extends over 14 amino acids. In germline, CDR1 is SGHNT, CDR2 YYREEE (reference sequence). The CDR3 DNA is TGTGCCAGCAGCTTGGGGGCAGGGGCTGATACGCAGTATTTT. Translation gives CASSLGAGADTQYF.

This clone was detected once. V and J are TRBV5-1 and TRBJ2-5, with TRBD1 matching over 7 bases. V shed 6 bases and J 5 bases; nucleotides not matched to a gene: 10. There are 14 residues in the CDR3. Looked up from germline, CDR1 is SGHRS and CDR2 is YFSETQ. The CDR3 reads CASTPTGQMETQYF. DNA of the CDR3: TGCGCCAGCACCCCAACGGGACAGATGGAGACCCAGTACTTC. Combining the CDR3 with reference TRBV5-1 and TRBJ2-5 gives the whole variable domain KAGVTQTPRYLIKTRGQQVTLSCSPISGHRSVSWYQQTPGQGLQFLFEYFSETQRNKGNFPGRFSGRQFSNSRSEMNVSTLELGDSALYLCASTPTGQMETQYFGPGTRLLVL.